This section outlines one T cell receptor (beta chain) sequence together with its context. The data are from a study of control samples from healthy donors and cancer patients. The assay was immunoSEQ multiplex PCR, and TCRdb's table has in-frame clones only and misses some. This sample has fewer than 200,000 clones, with approximately 96% found just once. V trimming: 0 bases; J trimming: 4 bases; junction bases outside the gene matches: 7. There are 17 residues in the CDR3. Germline V gene data show CDR1 as SGHRS and CDR2 as YFSETQ. The sequenced sample consisted of blood. The V gene is TRBV5-1, the J gene TRBJ2-1, with 10 bases lining up with TRBD2. The receptor comes from a woman aged 25 to 39 in good health. DNA of the CDR3: TGCGCCAGCAGCTTGGCCATGACTAGCGGGCATTACAATGAGCAGTTCTTC. Amino acids: CASSLAMTSGHYNEQFF.